The 5 T cell receptor beta chains given below trace back to one sample, sequenced in a study of cytomegalovirus exposure and HLA in healthy donors. With 60 Vbeta and 13 Jbeta primers, the PCR was carried out. Repertoires were generated with immunoSEQ multiplex PCR, while TCRdb's copy carries only in-frame clones and drops some. The data contain about 200,000 clones, roughly 70% of them singletons. The sequencing input was PBMCs. The receptors derive from a man between 35 and 55 years old in good health and CMV-seropositive.

The chain joins TRBV5-4 to TRBJ2-3, with TRBD2 identical over 8 bases. The CDR3 runs to 18 residues. The J segment lost 0 bases and the V segment lost 4 bases, leaving 13 bases of the junction unmatched. Germline V gene sequence: CDR1 SGHNT, CDR2 YYREEE (reference sequence). CDR3 nucleotide sequence: TGTGCCAGCAGCGTTTCCAGGCTAGCGGGCCCTAGCACAGATACGCAGTATTTT. This codes for CASSVSRLAGPSTDTQYF.

The chain couples TRBV19 to TRBJ2-1; maybe TRBD2 (6 bases). V was clipped by 5 bases and J by 5 bases, with 19 bases between them. Germline V gene sequence: CDR1 LNHDA, CDR2 SQIVND (reference sequence). This CDR3 comprises 16 residues. In nucleotides, the CDR3 is TGTGCCAGTAGTCCTGACCGGGAGCCACTAGACAATGAGCAGTTCTTC. Protein product: CASSPDREPLDNEQFF.

J is TRBJ1-1 and V is TRBV2, with a tentative D call TRBD1 (6 bases). Trimming pared 4 bases from V and 5 bases from J, leaving 17 bases between. CDR3 length: 15 amino acids. The germline V gene has CDR1 SNHLY and CDR2 FYNNEI. CDR3 amino acids: CASSGGGTLGTEAFF. CDR3 nucleotides: TGTGCCAGCAGTGGGGGAGGGACACTGGGGACTGAAGCTTTCTTT.

The chain uses TRBV7-6 and TRBJ1-1, with D uncertain. The CDR3 is 13 amino acids. Per germline, CDR1 SGHVS and CDR2 FNYEAQ. The ends were cut back, 5 bases at V and 1 base at J, with 8 bases in the middle. CDR3 DNA: TGTGCCAGCAGCCCGAGAGAGAACACTGAAGCTTTCTTT. Translated, it gives CASSPRENTEAFF. Full variable domain (missing parts from reference TRBV7-6 and TRBJ1-1): GAGVSQSPRYKVTKRGQDVALRCDPISGHVSLYWYRQALGQGPEFLTYFNYEAQQDKSGLPNDRFSAERPEGSISTLTIQRTEQRDSAMYRCASSPRENTEAFFGQGTRLTVV.

This clone was counted only a few times. The chain's CDR3 is CASNRGGGATGELFF. The CDR3 DNA is TGTGCCAGCAATCGGGGCGGGGGGGCAACCGGGGAGCTGTTTTTT. V gene TRBV2 combines with J gene TRBJ2-2, with 9 bases aligning to TRBD2. The CDR3 contains 15 residues. With 7 bases clipped from V and 5 bases from J, the junction kept 8 bases outside the gene matches. CDR1 is SNHLY, CDR2 FYNNEI, per germline.